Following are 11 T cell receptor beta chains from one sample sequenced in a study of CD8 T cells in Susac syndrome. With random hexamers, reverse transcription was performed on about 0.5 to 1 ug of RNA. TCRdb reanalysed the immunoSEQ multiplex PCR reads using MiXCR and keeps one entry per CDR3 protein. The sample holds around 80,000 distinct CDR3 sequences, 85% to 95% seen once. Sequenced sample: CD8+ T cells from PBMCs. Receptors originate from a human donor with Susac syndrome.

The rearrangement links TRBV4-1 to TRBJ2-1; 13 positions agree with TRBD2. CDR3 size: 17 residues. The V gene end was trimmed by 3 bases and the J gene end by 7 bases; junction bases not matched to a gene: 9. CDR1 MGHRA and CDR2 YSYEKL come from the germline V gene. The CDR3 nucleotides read TGCGCCAGCAGCCAGTACCTTCGACTAGCGGGGGGTAATGAGCAGTTCTTC. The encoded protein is CASSQYLRLAGGNEQFF.

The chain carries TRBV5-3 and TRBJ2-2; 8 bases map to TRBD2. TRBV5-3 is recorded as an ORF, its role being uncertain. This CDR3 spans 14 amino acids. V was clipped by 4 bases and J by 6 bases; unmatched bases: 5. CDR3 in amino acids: CARSPCGRSGELFF. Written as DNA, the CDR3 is TGTGCCAGAAGCCCGTGCGGGAGGTCCGGGGAGCTGTTTTTT.

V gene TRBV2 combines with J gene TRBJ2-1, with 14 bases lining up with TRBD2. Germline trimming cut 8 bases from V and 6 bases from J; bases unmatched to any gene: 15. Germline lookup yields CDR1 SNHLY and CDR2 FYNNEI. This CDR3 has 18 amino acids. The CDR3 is CASHRLTSGRVSANEQFF. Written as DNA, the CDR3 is TGTGCCAGCCACCGACTGACTAGCGGGAGGGTTTCGGCCAATGAGCAGTTCTTC. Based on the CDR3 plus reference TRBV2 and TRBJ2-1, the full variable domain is EPEVTQTPSHQVTQMGQEVILRCVPISNHLYFYWYRQILGQKVEFLVSFYNNEISEKSEIFDDQFSVERPDGSNFTLKIRSTKLEDSAMYFCASHRLTSGRVSANEQFFGPGTRLTVL.

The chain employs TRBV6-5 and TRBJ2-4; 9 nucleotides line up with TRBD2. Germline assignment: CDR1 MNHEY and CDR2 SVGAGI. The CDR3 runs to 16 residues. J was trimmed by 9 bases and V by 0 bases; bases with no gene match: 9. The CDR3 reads CASSYSGGSGSSIQYF. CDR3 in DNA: TGTGCCAGCAGTTACTCGGGGGGTAGCGGGAGTAGCATTCAGTACTTC.

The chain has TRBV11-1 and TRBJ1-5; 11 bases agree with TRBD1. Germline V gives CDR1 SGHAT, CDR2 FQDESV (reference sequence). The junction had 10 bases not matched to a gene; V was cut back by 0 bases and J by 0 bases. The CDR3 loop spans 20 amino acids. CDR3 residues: CASSLAYGTGGVYSNQPQHF. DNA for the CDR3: TGTGCCAGCAGCTTAGCCTACGGGACAGGGGGAGTTTATAGCAATCAGCCCCAGCATTTT. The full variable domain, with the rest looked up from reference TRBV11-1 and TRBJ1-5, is EAEVAQSPRYKITEKSQAVAFWCDPISGHATLYWYRQILGQGPELLVQFQDESVVDDSQLPKDRFSAERLKGVDSTLKIQPAELGDSAMYLCASSLAYGTGGVYSNQPQHFGDGTRLSIL.

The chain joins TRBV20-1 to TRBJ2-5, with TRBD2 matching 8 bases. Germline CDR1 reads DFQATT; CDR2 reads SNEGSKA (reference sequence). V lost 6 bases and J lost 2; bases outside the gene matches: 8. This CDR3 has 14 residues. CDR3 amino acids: CSAPRGGFQETQYF. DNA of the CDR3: TGCAGTGCCCCCCGGGGGGGGTTTCAAGAGACCCAGTACTTC.

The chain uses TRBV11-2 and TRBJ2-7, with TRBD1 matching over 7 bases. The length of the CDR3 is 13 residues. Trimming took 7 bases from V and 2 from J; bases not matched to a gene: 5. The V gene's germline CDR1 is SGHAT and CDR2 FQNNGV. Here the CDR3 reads CASTQGVPYEQYF. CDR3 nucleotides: TGTGCCAGCACCCAGGGGGTTCCCTACGAGCAGTACTTC.

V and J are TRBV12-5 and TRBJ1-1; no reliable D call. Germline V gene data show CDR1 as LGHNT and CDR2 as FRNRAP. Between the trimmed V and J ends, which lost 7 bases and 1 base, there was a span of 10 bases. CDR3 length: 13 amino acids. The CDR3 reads CASVLEWNTEAFF. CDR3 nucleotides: TGTGCTAGTGTCCTAGAATGGAACACTGAAGCTTTCTTT.

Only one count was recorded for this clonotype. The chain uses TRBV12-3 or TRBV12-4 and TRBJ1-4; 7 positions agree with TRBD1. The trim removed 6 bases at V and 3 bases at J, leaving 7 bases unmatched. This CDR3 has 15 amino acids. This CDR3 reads CASSPAGTANEKLFF. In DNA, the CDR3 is TGTGCCAGCAGCCCCGCCGGGACAGCTAATGAAAAACTGTTTTTT.

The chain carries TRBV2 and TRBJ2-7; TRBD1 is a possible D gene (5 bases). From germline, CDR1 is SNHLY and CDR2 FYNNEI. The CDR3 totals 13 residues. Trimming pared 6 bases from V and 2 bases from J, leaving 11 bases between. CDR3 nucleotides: TGTGCCAGCAGGGGGTGGGGCACCTACGAGCAGTACTTC. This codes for CASRGWGTYEQYF.

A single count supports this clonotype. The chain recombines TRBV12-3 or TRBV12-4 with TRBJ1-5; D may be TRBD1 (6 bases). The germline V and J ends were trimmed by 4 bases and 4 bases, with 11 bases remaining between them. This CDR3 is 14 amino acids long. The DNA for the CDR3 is TGTGCCAGCAGTTCACTCAGGGGTAATCAGCCCCAGCATTTT. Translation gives CASSSLRGNQPQHF.